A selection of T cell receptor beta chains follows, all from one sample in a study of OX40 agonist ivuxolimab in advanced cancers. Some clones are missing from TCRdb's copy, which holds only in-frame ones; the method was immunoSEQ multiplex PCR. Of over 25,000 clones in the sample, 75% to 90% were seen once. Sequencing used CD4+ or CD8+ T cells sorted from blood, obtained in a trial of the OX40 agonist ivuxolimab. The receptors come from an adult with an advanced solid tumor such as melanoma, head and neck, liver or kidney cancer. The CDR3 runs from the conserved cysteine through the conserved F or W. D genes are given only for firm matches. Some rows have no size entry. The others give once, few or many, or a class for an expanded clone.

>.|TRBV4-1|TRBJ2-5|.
CASSQVPGQETQYF
TGCGCCAGCAGCCAAGTCCCGGGTCAAGAGACCCAGTACTTC
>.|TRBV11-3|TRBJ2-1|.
CASSLGLAASSYNEQFF
TGTGCCAGCAGCTTAGGTCTGGCGGCTAGCTCCTACAATGAGCAGTTCTTC
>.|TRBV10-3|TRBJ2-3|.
CAISDPPSGGSTDTQYF
TGTGCCATCAGTGATCCGCCCTCTGGGGGTAGCACAGATACGCAGTATTTT
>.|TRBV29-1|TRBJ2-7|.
CNVVGSEQYF
TGCAACGTTGTAGGGTCCGAGCAGTACTTC
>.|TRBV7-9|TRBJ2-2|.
CASSSRTDPNTGELFF
TGTGCCAGCAGCTCCAGGACGGATCCGAACACCGGGGAGCTGTTTTTT
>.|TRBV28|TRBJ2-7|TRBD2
CASSRVAGPTYEQYF
TGTGCCAGCAGTCGGGTAGCGGGACCGACCTACGAGCAGTACTTC
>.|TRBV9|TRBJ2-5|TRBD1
CASSPPGTGFWETQYF
TGTGCCAGCAGCCCCCCCGGGACAGGGTTTTGGGAGACCCAGTACTTC
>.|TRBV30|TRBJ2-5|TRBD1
CAWSSNRGLETQYF
TGTGCCTGGAGTAGTAACAGGGGTCTAGAGACCCAGTACTTC
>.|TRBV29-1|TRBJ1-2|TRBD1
CSVEGDREHYGYTF
TGCAGCGTTGAAGGGGACAGGGAGCACTATGGCTACACCTTC
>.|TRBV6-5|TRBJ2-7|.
CASSYLNEQYF
TGTGCCAGCAGTTACTTAAACGAGCAGTACTTC
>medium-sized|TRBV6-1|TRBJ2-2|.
CASSVYDTGELFF
TGTGCCAGCAGTGTCTACGACACCGGGGAGCTGTTTTTT
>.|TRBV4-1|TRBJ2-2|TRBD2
CASSTPAGMNTGELFF
TGCGCCAGCAGCACCCCAGCGGGGATGAACACCGGGGAGCTGTTTTTT
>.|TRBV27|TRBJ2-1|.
CASSLIGLGDGSNEQFF
TGTGCCAGCAGTTTAATAGGGCTGGGGGACGGGTCCAATGAGCAGTTCTTC
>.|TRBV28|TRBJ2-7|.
CASSLWGDSGSYEQYF
TGTGCCAGCAGTTTATGGGGGGATTCGGGCTCCTACGAGCAGTACTTC
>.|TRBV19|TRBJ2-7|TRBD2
CASSLGTSGYSEQYF
TGTGCCAGTAGTCTAGGGACTAGCGGATACAGCGAGCAGTACTTC
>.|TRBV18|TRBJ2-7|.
CASSPPGQWYSYEQYF
TGTGCCAGCTCACCACCAGGACAGTGGTATTCCTACGAGCAGTACTTC
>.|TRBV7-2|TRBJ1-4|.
CASSLKWRWGLQEKLFF
TGTGCCAGCAGCTTAAAATGGAGATGGGGACTTCAGGAAAAACTGTTTTTT
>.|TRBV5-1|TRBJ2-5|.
CASKGEWIETQYF
TGCGCCAGCAAGGGGGAATGGATAGAGACCCAGTACTTC
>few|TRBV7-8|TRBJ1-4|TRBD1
CASSLQGTDHNEKLFF
TGTGCCAGCAGCTTACAAGGGACAGACCATAATGAAAAACTGTTTTTT
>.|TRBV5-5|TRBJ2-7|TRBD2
CASSLGVAGFHEQYF
TGTGCCAGCAGCCTTGGGGTAGCGGGGTTCCACGAGCAGTACTTC
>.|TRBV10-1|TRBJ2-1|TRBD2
CASSESVAGVAEQFF
TGCGCCAGCAGTGAGTCAGTAGCGGGAGTAGCGGAGCAGTTCTTC
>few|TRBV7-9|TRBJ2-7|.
CASSTDEQYF
TGTGCCAGCAGCACCGACGAGCAGTACTTC
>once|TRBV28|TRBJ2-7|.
CASSPNDVYEQYF
TGTGCCAGCAGCCCTAACGACGTCTACGAGCAGTACTTC
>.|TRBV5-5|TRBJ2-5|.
CASSYQETQYF
TGTGCCAGCAGTTACCAAGAGACCCAGTACTTC
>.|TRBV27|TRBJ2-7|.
CASSYNREYEQYF
TGTGCCAGCAGTTACAACAGGGAATACGAGCAGTACTTC
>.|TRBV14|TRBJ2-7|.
CASSQSLRGLIDEQYF
TGTGCCAGCAGCCAAAGTTTGCGGGGGCTGATTGACGAGCAGTACTTC
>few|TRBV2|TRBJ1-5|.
CASRGGSNQPQHF
TGTGCCAGCAGGGGGGGGAGCAATCAGCCCCAGCATTTT
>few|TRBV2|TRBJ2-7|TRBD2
CASSSGLAGNEQYF
TGTGCCAGCAGTTCGGGACTAGCGGGAAACGAGCAGTACTTC
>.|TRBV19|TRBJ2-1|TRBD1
CASSAQGAREQFF
TGTGCCAGTAGCGCGCAGGGGGCGCGTGAGCAGTTCTTC
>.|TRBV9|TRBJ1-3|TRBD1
CASSPGTGATSGNTIYF
TGTGCCAGCAGCCCAGGGACAGGGGCCACTTCTGGAAACACCATATATTTT
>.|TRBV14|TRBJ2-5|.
CASSQDRGRGLLQETQYF
TGTGCCAGCAGCCAAGATCGGGGCAGGGGACTCTTACAAGAGACCCAGTACTTC
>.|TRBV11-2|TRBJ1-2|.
CASSSRGSDYGYTF
TGTGCCAGCAGCTCTCGAGGGAGCGACTATGGCTACACCTTC
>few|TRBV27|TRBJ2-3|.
CASSFVDTQYF
TGTGCCAGCAGCTTCGTAGATACGCAGTATTTT
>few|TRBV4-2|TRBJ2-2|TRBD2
CASSQVLAGNTGELFF
TGTGCCAGCAGCCAAGTTCTAGCGGGGAACACCGGGGAGCTGTTTTTT
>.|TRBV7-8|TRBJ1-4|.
CASRVGRMKEKLFF
TGTGCCAGCAGGGTGGGGAGGATGAAAGAAAAACTGTTTTTT
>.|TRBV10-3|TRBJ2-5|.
CAISPSTDSAYQETQYF
TGTGCCATCTCCCCCTCGACGGACAGCGCGTACCAAGAGACCCAGTACTTC
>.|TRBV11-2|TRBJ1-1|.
CASSQPIEAFF
TGTGCCAGCAGCCAACCCATTGAAGCTTTCTTT
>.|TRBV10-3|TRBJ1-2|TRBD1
CAISVSPGQGALGYTF
TGTGCCATCAGTGTGTCACCGGGACAGGGGGCGCTTGGCTACACCTTC
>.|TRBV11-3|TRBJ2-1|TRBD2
CASSHRLAGGPRDEQFF
TGTGCCAGCAGCCACCGACTAGCGGGGGGGCCACGCGATGAGCAGTTCTTC
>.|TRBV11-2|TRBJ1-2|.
CASSLEYDYYGYTF
TGTGCCAGCAGCTTAGAGTACGACTACTATGGCTACACCTTC
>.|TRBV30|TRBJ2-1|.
CACRKEGLGEQFF
TGTGCCTGTCGTAAGGAGGGGCTCGGTGAGCAGTTCTTC
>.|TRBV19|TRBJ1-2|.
CASSIAPHRTDYGYTF
TGTGCCAGTAGTATCGCACCCCACAGGACAGACTATGGCTACACCTTC
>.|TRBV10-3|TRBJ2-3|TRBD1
CAITEIRLEGQSSTDTQYF
TGTGCCATCACGGAAATTCGGCTTGAGGGACAGTCTAGCACAGATACGCAGTATTTT
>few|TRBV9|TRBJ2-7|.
CASSAGDLRGEQYF
TGTGCCAGCAGCGCCGGGGACCTGAGGGGCGAGCAGTACTTC
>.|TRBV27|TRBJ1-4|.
CASSFLVSRNEKLFF
TGTGCCAGCAGTTTTTTAGTCAGTCGAAACGAAAAACTGTTTTTT
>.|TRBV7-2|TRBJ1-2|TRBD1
CASSSVDRSFYGYTF
TGTGCCAGCAGCTCCGTGGACAGGTCCTTCTATGGCTACACCTTC
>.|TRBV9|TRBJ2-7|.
CASSVGLLPYEQYF
TGTGCCAGCAGCGTAGGGCTACTTCCCTACGAGCAGTACTTC
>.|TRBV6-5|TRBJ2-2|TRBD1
CASSRTRGHGGELFF
TGTGCCAGCAGCCGAACAAGGGGGCATGGCGGGGAGCTGTTTTTT
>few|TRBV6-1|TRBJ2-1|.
CASSEVGGGTYNEQFF
TGTGCCAGCAGTGAAGTGGGGGGCGGCACATACAATGAGCAGTTCTTC
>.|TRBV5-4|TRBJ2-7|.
CASSFPDTYEQYF
TGTGCCAGCAGCTTCCCCGATACCTACGAGCAGTACTTC
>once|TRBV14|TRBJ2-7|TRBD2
CASSQEGGPYEQYF
TGTGCCAGCAGCCAAGAGGGAGGGCCCTACGAGCAGTACTTC
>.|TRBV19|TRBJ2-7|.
CASSKRLAVLRSSYEQYF
TGTGCCAGTAGTAAAAGGTTGGCAGTCCTCAGGAGCTCCTACGAGCAGTACTTC
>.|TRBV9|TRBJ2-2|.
CASSVADLGELFF
TGTGCCAGCAGCGTAGCCGACTTGGGGGAGCTGTTTTTT
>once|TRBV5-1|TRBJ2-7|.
CASSFGWEQYF
TGCGCCAGCAGCTTTGGATGGGAGCAGTACTTC
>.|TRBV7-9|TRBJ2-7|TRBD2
CASSPAWEREQPEQYF
TGTGCCAGCAGCCCAGCGTGGGAGCGGGAGCAGCCCGAGCAGTACTTC